This TCR beta chain was profiled in a study of blood T cell repertoires in COVID-19. TCRdb's table, derived via immunoSEQ multiplex PCR, lists solely in-frame clones and lacks some. The sample lists some 300,000 clones, roughly 89% occurring once. CDR3 length: 17 amino acids. Unmatched junction bases numbered 13, after V lost 0 bases and J lost 8 bases. Germline V gene sequence: CDR1 LGHDT, CDR2 YNNKEL (reference sequence). The TCR sequence derives from a woman aged 40-49 years with COVID-19, enrolled during active disease. This rearrangement joins TRBV3-1 (or the pseudogene TRBV3-2) to TRBJ2-7; TRBD2 matches at 10 bases. Input material: peripheral blood. The CDR3 loop is CASSQEGPLAGTHQQYF. The CDR3 DNA follows: TGTGCCAGCAGCCAAGAGGGCCCACTAGCGGGGACCCACCAGCAGTACTTC.